The source of this TCR beta chain is a study of blood T cells in healthy people across ages. General observations from the study: When one million T cells were used, diversity estimates were thought to be underestimates.

Each sample yielded at least 5.5 micrograms of PBMC total RNA. Comments on this clonotype: Antigen specificity is unknown.

Primers used in a second PCR of roughly 7 to 12 cycles were a sample-barcoded 5' primer and a J-beta primer mix. Using its own MiXCR run on the 5' RACE reads, TCRdb lists one record per CDR3 protein. The sample consists of under 950,000 distinct CDR3 sequences, approximately 22% of them appearing once. Trimming cost V 5 bases and J 1 base; bases outside gene matches: 4. Germline CDR1 and CDR2: MNHNY and SVGAGI (reference sequence). The CDR3 is made up of 15 amino acids. The chain has TRBV6-6 and TRBJ2-3; 9 nucleotides match TRBD1. The sample taken for sequencing was blood. This receptor was identified in an older man in good health. The CDR3 nucleotides read TGTGCCAGCAGTACTCGGGACAGGGGCACAGATACGCAGTATTTT. It encodes CASSTRDRGTDTQYF.